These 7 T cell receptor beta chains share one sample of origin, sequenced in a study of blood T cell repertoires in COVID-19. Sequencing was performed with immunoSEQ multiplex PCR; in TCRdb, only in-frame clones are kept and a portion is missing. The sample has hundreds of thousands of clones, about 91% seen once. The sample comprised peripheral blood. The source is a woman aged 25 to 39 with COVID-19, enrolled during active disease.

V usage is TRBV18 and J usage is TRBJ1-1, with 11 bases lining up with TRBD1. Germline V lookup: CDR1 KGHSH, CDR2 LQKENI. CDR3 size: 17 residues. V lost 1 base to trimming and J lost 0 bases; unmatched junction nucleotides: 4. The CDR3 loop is CASSPRTGGLMNTEAFF. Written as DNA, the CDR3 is TGTGCCAGCTCACCACGGACAGGGGGCCTCATGAACACTGAAGCTTTCTTT.

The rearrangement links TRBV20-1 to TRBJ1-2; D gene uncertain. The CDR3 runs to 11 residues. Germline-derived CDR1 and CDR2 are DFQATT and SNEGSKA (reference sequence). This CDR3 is CRTEADYGYTF. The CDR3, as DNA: TGCAGAACCGAGGCCGACTATGGCTACACCTTC.

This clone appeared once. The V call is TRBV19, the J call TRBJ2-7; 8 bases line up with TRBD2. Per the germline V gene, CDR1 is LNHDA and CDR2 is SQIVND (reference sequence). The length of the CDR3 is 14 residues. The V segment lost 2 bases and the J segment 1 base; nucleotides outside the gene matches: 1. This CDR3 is CASSIIAGSYEQYF. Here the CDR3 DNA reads TGTGCCAGTAGTATAATAGCGGGGTCCTACGAGCAGTACTTC.

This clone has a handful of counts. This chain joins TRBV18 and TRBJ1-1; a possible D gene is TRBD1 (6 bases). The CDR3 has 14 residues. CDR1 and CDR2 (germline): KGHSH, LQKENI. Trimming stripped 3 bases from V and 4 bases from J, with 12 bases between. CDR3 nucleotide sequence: TGTGCCAGCTCACCCCTCGGGGGGCGCACTGAAGCTTTCTTT. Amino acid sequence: CASSPLGGRTEAFF.

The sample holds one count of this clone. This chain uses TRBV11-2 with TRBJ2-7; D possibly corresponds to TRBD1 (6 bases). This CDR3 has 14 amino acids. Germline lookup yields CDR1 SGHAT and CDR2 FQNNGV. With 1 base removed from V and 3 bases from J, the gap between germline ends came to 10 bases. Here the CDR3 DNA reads TGTGCCAGCAGCTTAGCCCCAGGGGTCTACGAGCAGTACGTC. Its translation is CASSLAPGVYEQYV.

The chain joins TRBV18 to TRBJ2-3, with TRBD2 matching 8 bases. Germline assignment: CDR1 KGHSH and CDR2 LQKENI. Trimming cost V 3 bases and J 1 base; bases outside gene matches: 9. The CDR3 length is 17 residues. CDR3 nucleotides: TGTGCCAGCTCACCGGGCAGCGGGAGAGAGGGCACAGATACGCAGTATTTT. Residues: CASSPGSGREGTDTQYF.

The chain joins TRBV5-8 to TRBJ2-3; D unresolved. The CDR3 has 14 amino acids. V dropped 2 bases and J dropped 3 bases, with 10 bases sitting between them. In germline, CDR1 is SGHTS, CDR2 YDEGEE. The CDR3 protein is CASSFLDGTDTQYF. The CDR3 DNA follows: TGTGCCAGCAGCTTCTTAGACGGGACAGATACGCAGTATTTT.